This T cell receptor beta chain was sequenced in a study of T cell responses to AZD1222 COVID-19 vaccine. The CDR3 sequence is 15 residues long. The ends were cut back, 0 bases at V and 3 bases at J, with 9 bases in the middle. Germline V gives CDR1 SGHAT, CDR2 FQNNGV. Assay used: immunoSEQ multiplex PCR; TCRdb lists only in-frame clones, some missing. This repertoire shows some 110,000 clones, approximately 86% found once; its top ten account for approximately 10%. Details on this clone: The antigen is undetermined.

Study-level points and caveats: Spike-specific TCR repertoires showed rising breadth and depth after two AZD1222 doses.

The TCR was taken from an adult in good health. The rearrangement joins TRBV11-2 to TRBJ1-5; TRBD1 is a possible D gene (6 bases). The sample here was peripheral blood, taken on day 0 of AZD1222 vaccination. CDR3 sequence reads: CASSLEGAPNQPQHF. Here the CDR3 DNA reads TGTGCCAGCAGCTTAGAGGGGGCCCCCAATCAGCCCCAGCATTTT.